The 28 T cell receptor beta chains presented below share a single source sample, sequenced in a study of identical twins. TCRdb analysed the 5' RACE reads with MiXCR anew, one entry per CDR3 protein. The data hold under 300,000 distinct CDR3 sequences, with roughly 13% observed a single time. What was sequenced was memory (CD45RO+) T cells sorted from blood. Receptors originate from a woman aged 18 to 35 in good health.

This clonotype was detected ten times or more. V usage is TRBV9 and J usage is TRBJ1-3; maybe TRBD1 (6 bases). V lost 3 bases to trimming and J lost 2 bases, with 9 bases between them. There are 14 residues in the CDR3. The V gene's germline CDR1 is SGDLS and CDR2 YYNGEE. CDR3 coding DNA: TGTGCCAGCAGCGCGAGGGGGGCTGGAAACACCATATATTTT. It codes for CASSARGAGNTIYF.

This clonotype was observed a handful of times. V usage is TRBV4-3 and J usage is TRBJ2-5; 10 bases align to TRBD1. The V segment lost 2 bases and the J segment 2 bases; nucleotides outside the gene matches: 11. The CDR3 spans 18 residues. Per the germline V gene, CDR1 is LGHNA and CDR2 is YSLEER. CDR3: CASSQRLTGTGEQETQYF. For the CDR3, the DNA is TGCGCCAGCAGCCAACGTCTCACCGGGACAGGGGAACAAGAGACCCAGTACTTC.

Many counts were recorded for this clonotype. This chain's CDR3 is CASSGPGRETQYF. DNA of the CDR3: TGTGCCAGCTCCGGACCCGGTCGGGAGACCCAGTACTTC. The gene calls are TRBV6-1 and TRBJ2-5, with D uncertain. Germline V CDR1 and CDR2: MNHNS, SASEGT. V was pared by 8 bases and J by 5 bases, with 15 bases between. CDR3 length: 13 amino acids.

This clonotype has just a few counts. The chain carries TRBV20-1 and TRBJ1-6, with D possibly being TRBD1 (6 bases). V gave up 0 bases and J gave up 8 bases, with 14 bases separating them. The CDR3 has 15 amino acids. Germline lookup yields CDR1 DFQATT and CDR2 SNEGSKA (reference sequence). Here the CDR3 reads CSARDRSRGDSPLHF. Written as DNA, the CDR3 is TGCAGTGCTAGAGATCGCTCAAGGGGGGATTCACCCCTCCACTTT.

The chain links TRBV12-3 or TRBV12-4 to TRBJ1-5, with TRBD1 matching 10 bases. The CDR3 loop spans 14 amino acids. The trim removed 6 bases at V and 4 bases at J, leaving 3 bases unmatched. CDR3 DNA: TGTGCCAGCAGGGGACAGGGGAGAAATCAGCCCCAGCATTTT. Translating gives CASRGQGRNQPQHF.

The gene calls are TRBV7-8 and TRBJ2-1, with a tentative D call TRBD2 (7 bases). Germline-derived CDR1 and CDR2 are SGHVS and FQNEAQ. CDR3 length: 17 amino acids. With 1 base removed from V and 5 bases from J, the gap between germline ends came to 18 bases. The CDR3 sequence is CASSLVGAGHLNNEQFF. In DNA form, the CDR3 reads TGTGCCAGCAGCTTAGTTGGAGCGGGACACCTGAACAATGAGCAGTTCTTC.

The chain couples TRBV5-1 to TRBJ2-5; a weak D match, TRBD2 (6 bases). The CDR3 covers 14 residues. V gave up 3 bases and J gave up 5 bases, with 14 bases separating them. Per the germline V gene, CDR1 is SGHRS and CDR2 is YFSETQ. In nucleotides, the CDR3 is TGCGCCAGCAGCTCCGGGGGAGGTCAGGAGACCCAGTACTTC. Translated, it gives CASSSGGGQETQYF.

J is TRBJ2-1 and V is TRBV7-8, with 9 bases that match TRBD2. From germline, CDR1 is SGHVS and CDR2 FQNEAQ. V was pared by 3 bases and J by 2 bases, with 5 bases of the junction left unmatched. There are 16 residues in the CDR3. The CDR3 sequence is CASSFLRGGAYNEQFF. The CDR3 bases are TGTGCCAGCAGCTTCCTCCGCGGGGGGGCCTACAATGAGCAGTTCTTC.

This clonotype has a single count. The chain joins TRBV4-3 to TRBJ2-3, with 14 positions matching TRBD2. The V gene's germline CDR1 is LGHNA and CDR2 YSLEER. The CDR3 totals 17 residues. V dropped 0 bases and J dropped 7; count of bases not matched to a gene: 6. This CDR3 is CASSQDGLAGGLNTQYF. The CDR3 DNA reads as TGCGCCAGCAGCCAAGATGGACTAGCGGGAGGTTTAAATACGCAGTATTTT.

This clonotype was detected many times. The V call is TRBV29-1, the J call TRBJ2-1; D gene ambiguous. Trimming removed 6 bases at V and 0 bases at J, with 9 bases between. The CDR3 has 13 amino acids. The germline V gene has CDR1 SQVTM and CDR2 ANQGSEA. CDR3 residues: CSVSSSSYNEQFF. The DNA of the CDR3 is TGCAGCGTGAGCTCGAGCTCCTACAATGAGCAGTTCTTC.

This clonotype has at least ten counts. The V gene is TRBV6-2 or TRBV6-3, the J gene TRBJ2-5; tentative D call: TRBD2 (5 bases). CDR1 and CDR2 from the germline V gene are MNHEY and SVGEGT. The CDR3 loop spans 13 amino acids. V lost 5 bases and J lost 10, with 17 bases in between. Written as DNA, the CDR3 is TGTGCCAGCAGTCTCGATGGATCCGGGAACCAGTACTTC. This gives the protein CASSLDGSGNQYF.

This clonotype was observed a handful of times. CDR3 loop: CASSPHPRANEQFF. CDR3 DNA: TGTGCCAGCTCACCCCACCCTCGAGCTAATGAGCAGTTCTTC. The V and J genes are TRBV18 and TRBJ2-1; D gene ambiguous. The germline CDR1 and CDR2 sequences are KGHSH and LQKENI. The V end was cut by 3 bases, the J end by 7 bases, with 13 bases between. The CDR3 consists of 14 residues.

This clonotype was seen only a few times. The V and J genes are TRBV27 and TRBJ2-3, with TRBD2 identical over 8 bases. Germline assignment: CDR1 MNHEY and CDR2 SMNVEV (reference sequence). The V segment lost 8 bases and the J segment 7 bases; nucleotides outside the gene matches: 11. The CDR3 is 14 amino acids. Here the CDR3 DNA reads TGTGCCAGCTCGGGGGGGGGATACGGGAATACGCAGTATTTT. Amino acid sequence: CASSGGGYGNTQYF.

This clonotype was seen repeatedly, ten times or more. This chain connects TRBV25-1 to TRBJ2-3; 7 nucleotides match TRBD2. V trimming: 4 bases; J trimming: 4 bases; junction bases outside the gene matches: 5. Germline V gene data show CDR1 as MGHDK and CDR2 as SYGVNS. This CDR3 comprises 14 residues. The CDR3 reads CASSVAAGADTQYF. The CDR3 region has the DNA TGTGCCAGCAGTGTCGCCGCGGGAGCAGATACGCAGTATTTT. The variable domain in full, with the rest retrieved from reference TRBV25-1 and TRBJ2-3, is EADIYQTPRYLVIGTGKKITLECSQTMGHDKMYWYQQDPGMELHLIHYSYGVNSTEKGDLSSESTVSRIRTEHFPLTLESARPSHTSQYLCASSVAAGADTQYFGPGTRLTVL.

This clonotype was counted a few times. The chain has TRBV24-1 and TRBJ2-4; a possible D gene is TRBD1 (6 bases). The CDR3 extends over 17 amino acids. The germline gives CDR1 KGHDR, CDR2 SFDVKD. V lost 4 bases to trimming and J lost 1 base, with 16 bases between them. The CDR3 bases are TGTGCCACCAGTGAACGAACAGGGCATACGGCCAAAAACATTCAGTACTTC. It encodes CATSERTGHTAKNIQYF.

There are many counts of this clonotype. V and J are TRBV27 and TRBJ2-2; perhaps TRBD1 as D (6 bases). CDR1 is MNHEY, CDR2 SMNVEV, per germline (reference sequence). The V gene lost 5 bases and the J gene lost 3 bases, with 13 bases spanning the gap. The CDR3 spans 15 residues. CDR3 sequence reads: CASSPRTVHTGELFF. CDR3 DNA: TGTGCCAGCAGTCCGCGGACAGTTCACACCGGGGAGCTGTTTTTT.

This clonotype was detected many times. The rearrangement uses TRBV4-3 and TRBJ2-3; D tentatively fits TRBD1 or TRBD2 (5 bases each). This CDR3 region has 13 residues. Germline V gene sequence: CDR1 LGHNA, CDR2 YSLEER. V was pared by 3 bases and J by 5 bases, with 9 bases between. The CDR3 reads CASSQGPRDTQYF. The CDR3 bases are TGCGCCAGCAGCCAGGGACCTCGAGATACGCAGTATTTT.

This clonotype appeared a few times. The chain links TRBV9 to TRBJ1-2; D perhaps matches TRBD1 (5 bases). The germline V gene has CDR1 SGDLS and CDR2 YYNGEE. V was shortened by 5 bases and J by 3 bases, with 14 bases between the two germline ends. CDR3 length: 14 amino acids. The CDR3 reads CASSSGPPDYGYTF. For the CDR3, the DNA is TGTGCCAGCAGTTCGGGACCGCCCGACTATGGCTACACCTTC. The full variable domain, rest sourced from reference TRBV9 and TRBJ1-2, is DSGVTQTPKHLITATGQRVTLRCSPRSGDLSVYWYQQSLDQGLQFLIQYYNGEERAKGNILERFSAQQFPDLHSELNLSSLELGDSALYFCASSSGPPDYGYTFGSGTRLTVV.

The rearrangement uses TRBV6-2 or TRBV6-3 and TRBJ2-1; TRBD2 matches at 8 bases. V shed 8 bases, J shed 1 base, and the junction held 10 bases outside the gene matches. This CDR3 region has 16 residues. Germline loops: CDR1 MNHEY, CDR2 SVGEGT. The CDR3 nucleotides are TGTGCCAGCGTTACGGCGGGAGGTAGTTCCTACAATGAGCAGTTCTTC. Translated: CASVTAGGSSYNEQFF.

This clonotype was counted many times. The chain recombines TRBV20-1 with TRBJ2-5, with D possibly being TRBD2 (6 bases). Trimming removed 6 bases at V and 3 bases at J, with 17 bases between. This CDR3 has 14 amino acids. Germline CDR1 and CDR2: DFQATT and SNEGSKA (reference sequence). The DNA of the CDR3 is TGCAGTGCACACCGGGCTAGCGCTGAAGAGACCCAGTACTTC. Amino acids: CSAHRASAEETQYF.

The gene calls are TRBV6-6 and TRBJ2-5, with 8 bases fitting TRBD1. Per the germline V gene, CDR1 is MNHNY and CDR2 is SVGAGI (reference sequence). The junction had 4 bases not matched to a gene; V was cut back by 5 bases and J by 5 bases. CDR3 size: 13 residues. For the CDR3, the DNA is TGTGCCAGCAGTACCCAGGGGGCCGAGACCCAGTACTTC. Its translation is CASSTQGAETQYF.

The J gene is TRBJ2-1, the V gene TRBV3-1; D possibly corresponds to TRBD2 (6 bases). Germline loops: CDR1 LGHDT, CDR2 YNNKEL (reference sequence). Trimming took off 4 bases at V and 9 bases at J, with 16 bases between the two ends. This CDR3 is 14 amino acids long. The CDR3 region has the DNA TGTGCCAGCAGCCCCATGGGGGGTCAGGGTGAGCAGTTCTTC. It codes for CASSPMGGQGEQFF.

The J gene is TRBJ2-1, the V gene TRBV20-1; 8 bases are a match to TRBD2. From germline, CDR1 is DFQATT and CDR2 SNEGSKA (reference sequence). V dropped 1 base and J dropped 6; count of bases not matched to a gene: 2. CDR3 length: 13 residues. The CDR3 is CSARGGRFNEQFF. Here the CDR3 DNA reads TGCAGTGCTAGAGGCGGGAGGTTCAATGAGCAGTTCTTC.

This clonotype was observed many times. The chain combines TRBV11-2 with TRBJ2-3, with no clear D. The V end lost 5 bases, the J end lost 2 bases, and 5 bases lay between the germline ends. CDR3 size: 12 residues. Per the germline V gene, CDR1 is SGHAT and CDR2 is FQNNGV. The CDR3, as DNA: TGTGCCAGCAGCCGCACCACAGATACGCAGTATTTT. This sequence encodes CASSRTTDTQYF. The full variable domain, rest sourced from reference TRBV11-2 and TRBJ2-3, is EAGVAQSPRYKIIEKRQSVAFWCNPISGHATLYWYQQILGQGPKLLIQFQNNGVVDDSQLPKDRFSAERLKGVDSTLKIQPAKLEDSAVYLCASSRTTDTQYFGPGTRLTVL.

V usage is TRBV12-3 or TRBV12-4 and J usage is TRBJ1-1, with D perhaps TRBD1 (6 bases). The CDR3 totals 12 residues. V dropped 6 bases and J dropped 2 bases, with 7 bases sitting between them. The CDR3 DNA reads as TGTGCCAGCAGGGGGACAAACACTGAAGCTTTCTTT. Translated, it gives CASRGTNTEAFF.

This clonotype came up once. V and J are TRBV20-1 and TRBJ2-3, with TRBD2 matching 10 bases. Unmatched junction bases numbered 10, after V lost 6 bases and J lost 1 base. The CDR3 is made up of 16 amino acids. CDR1 DFQATT and CDR2 SNEGSKA come from the germline V gene (reference sequence). The CDR3 DNA reads TGCAGTGCCCCACCTAGCGGGAGAAGGGGCACAGATACGCAGTATTTT. Its protein product is CSAPPSGRRGTDTQYF.

J is TRBJ1-5 and V is TRBV6-2 or TRBV6-3; D perhaps matches TRBD1 (6 bases). V was cut by 8 bases and J by 6 bases, with 14 bases left in between. Germline-derived CDR1 and CDR2 are MNHEY and SVGEGT. The CDR3 has 13 amino acids. The CDR3 loop is CASGEGVPQPQHF. The CDR3 DNA follows: TGTGCCAGCGGAGAGGGGGTCCCTCAGCCCCAGCATTTT.

This rearrangement joins TRBV19 to TRBJ1-2; unclear D gene. The CDR3 contains 15 residues. The V end was cut by 4 bases, the J end by 5 bases, with 17 bases between. Germline-derived CDR1 and CDR2 are LNHDA and SQIVND (reference sequence). DNA of the CDR3: TGTGCCAGTAGTACCCCGGCAGCTGGTTCGTATGGCTACACCTTC. It codes for CASSTPAAGSYGYTF. Looking up the rest from reference TRBV19 and TRBJ1-2 gives the full variable domain: DGGITQSPKYLFRKEGQNVTLSCEQNLNHDAMYWYRQDPGQGLRLIYYSQIVNDFQKGDIAEGYSVSREKKESFPLTVTSAQKNPTAFYLCASSTPAAGSYGYTFGSGTRLTVV.